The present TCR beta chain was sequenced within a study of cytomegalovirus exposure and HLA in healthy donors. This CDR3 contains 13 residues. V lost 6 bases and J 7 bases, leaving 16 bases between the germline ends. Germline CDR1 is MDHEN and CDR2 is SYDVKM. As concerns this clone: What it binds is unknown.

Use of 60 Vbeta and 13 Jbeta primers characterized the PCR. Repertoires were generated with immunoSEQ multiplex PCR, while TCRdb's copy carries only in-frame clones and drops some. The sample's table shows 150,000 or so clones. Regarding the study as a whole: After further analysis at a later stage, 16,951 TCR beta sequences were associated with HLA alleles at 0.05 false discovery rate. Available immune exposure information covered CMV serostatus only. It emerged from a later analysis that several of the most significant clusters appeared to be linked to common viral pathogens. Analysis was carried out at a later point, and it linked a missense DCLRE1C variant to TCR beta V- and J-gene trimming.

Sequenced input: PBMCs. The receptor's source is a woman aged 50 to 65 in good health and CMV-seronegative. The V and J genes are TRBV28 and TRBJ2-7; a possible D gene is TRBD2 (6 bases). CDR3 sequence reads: CASRDYGEGEQYF. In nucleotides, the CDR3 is TGTGCCAGCAGGGACTATGGAGAAGGGGAGCAGTACTTC.